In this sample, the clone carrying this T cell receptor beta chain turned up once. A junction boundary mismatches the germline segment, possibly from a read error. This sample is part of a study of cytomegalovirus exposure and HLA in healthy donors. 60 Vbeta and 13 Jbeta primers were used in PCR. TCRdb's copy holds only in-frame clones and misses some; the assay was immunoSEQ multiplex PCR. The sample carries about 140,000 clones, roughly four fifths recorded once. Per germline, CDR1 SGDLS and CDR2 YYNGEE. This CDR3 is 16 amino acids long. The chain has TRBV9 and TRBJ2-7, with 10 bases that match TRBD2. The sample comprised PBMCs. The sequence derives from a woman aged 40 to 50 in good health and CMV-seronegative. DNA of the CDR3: TGTGCCGGCAGCGCCGGGGAGCGGGGGGGCTTTTACGAGCAGTACTTC. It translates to CAGSAGERGGFYEQYF.